The 26 T cell receptor beta chains given below trace back to one sample, sequenced in a study of Ad26.COV2.S vaccination and SARS-CoV-2 variants. Clones were sequenced by immunoSEQ multiplex PCR, and TCRdb holds only the in-frame ones, with some missing. The table includes some 420,000 clones, around 89% detected once. The treatment is: some 20 received Ad26.COV2.S at low or high dose, single or two shots; several received placebo; per-sample allocation not given. The samples were gathered on day 63 after the first injection of vaccine or placebo. Sequenced material: peripheral blood, taken in a trial of Ad26.COV2.S vaccine versus placebo. These receptors were collected from a person aged 18-60 years who received the Ad26.COV2.S COVID-19 vaccine or a placebo.

The chain combines TRBV4-1 with TRBJ2-5; D perhaps matches TRBD1 (6 bases). Looked up from germline, CDR1 is MGHRA and CDR2 is YSYEKL. Trimming took off 3 bases at V and 5 bases at J, with 13 bases between the two ends. This CDR3 spans 14 amino acids. DNA for the CDR3: TGCGCCAGCAGCCAGAATACAGGGCTTGAGACCCAGTACTTC. Translating gives CASSQNTGLETQYF.

The V and J genes are TRBV24-1 and TRBJ1-5; 8 nucleotides line up with TRBD1. This CDR3 contains 15 residues. V gave up 3 bases and J gave up 4 bases; unmatched junction bases: 4. Germline V CDR1 and CDR2: KGHDR, SFDVKD. The CDR3 region is CATSDRTGSNQPQHF. CDR3 bases: TGTGCCACCAGTGATCGGACAGGGTCTAATCAGCCCCAGCATTTT.

CDR3 in DNA: TGTGCCAGGAAATGGGGGGCAGTTAGTAATGGCTACACCTTC. This encodes CARKWGAVSNGYTF. The rearrangement joins TRBV7-9 to TRBJ1-2, with TRBD1 as a possible D gene (6 bases). Germline loops: CDR1 SEHNR, CDR2 FQNEAQ (reference sequence). V lost 9 bases to trimming and J lost 6 bases, with 20 bases between them. The CDR3 extends over 14 amino acids.

The chain employs TRBV10-3 and TRBJ1-5; no definite D call. V was clipped by 1 base and J by 4 bases, with 5 bases between them. The germline V gene has CDR1 ENHRY and CDR2 SYGVKD. This CDR3 region has 13 residues. The CDR3 protein is CAISELGNQPQHF. The CDR3 region has the DNA TGTGCCATCAGTGAGTTGGGGAATCAGCCCCAGCATTTT.

The sample holds one count of this clone. The chain combines TRBV28 with TRBJ2-1; 7 bases agree with TRBD1. The V gene end was trimmed by 3 bases and the J gene end by 5 bases; junction bases not matched to a gene: 10. The V gene's germline CDR1 is MDHEN and CDR2 SYDVKM. The CDR3 is made up of 16 amino acids. CDR3 amino acids: CASSFFEGAPNNEQFF. CDR3 nucleotides: TGTGCCAGCAGTTTTTTTGAGGGGGCCCCCAACAATGAGCAGTTCTTC.

This clone has a single count. The chain carries TRBV19 and TRBJ2-7, with 10 bases that match TRBD1. CDR3 length equals 14 residues. From germline, CDR1 is LNHDA and CDR2 SQIVND (reference sequence). After removal of 5 bases from V and 6 bases from J, the junction contained 7 bases not matched to a gene. The CDR3 here is CASSGRQGAGEQYF. As DNA, the CDR3 is TGTGCCAGTAGTGGACGACAGGGGGCCGGCGAGCAGTACTTC. The full variable domain, rest sourced from reference TRBV19 and TRBJ2-7, is DGGITQSPKYLFRKEGQNVTLSCEQNLNHDAMYWYRQDPGQGLRLIYYSQIVNDFQKGDIAEGYSVSREKKESFPLTVTSAQKNPTAFYLCASSGRQGAGEQYFGPGTRLTVT.

The chain links TRBV27 to TRBJ2-7, with 7 bases identical to TRBD1. CDR1 MNHEY and CDR2 SMNVEV come from the germline V gene (reference sequence). Unmatched junction bases numbered 15, after V lost 0 bases and J lost 4 bases. CDR3 length equals 18 residues. The CDR3 DNA reads TGTGCCAGCAGTTTATCGAGAGCCAGGCCGGGGACAGTTTACGAGCAGTACTTC. Amino acid sequence: CASSLSRARPGTVYEQYF.

CDR3: CASSQEWNSYNSPLHF. DNA of the CDR3: TGCGCCAGCAGCCAAGAGTGGAATTCCTATAATTCACCCCTCCACTTT. The chain couples TRBV4-3 to TRBJ1-6; D not resolved. The CDR3 extends over 16 amino acids. CDR1 is LGHNA and CDR2 is YSLEER in the germline V gene. V was trimmed by 0 bases and J by 1 base, leaving 7 bases between them.

This chain connects TRBV6-5 to TRBJ2-7, with no clear D. Trimming pared 5 bases from V and 6 bases from J, leaving 17 bases between. CDR3 size: 14 residues. The V gene's germline CDR1 is MNHEY and CDR2 SVGAGI. Written as DNA, the CDR3 is TGTGCCAGCAGTCCGATGGTTCTTTCGGGCGAGCAGTACTTC. Protein product: CASSPMVLSGEQYF.

The V and J genes are TRBV7-2 and TRBJ2-1; 9 bases agree with TRBD1. V lost 4 bases to trimming and J lost 0 bases; unmatched junction nucleotides: 4. CDR1 and CDR2 (germline): SGHTA, FQGNSA. The CDR3 contains 16 residues. The CDR3 nucleotides are TGTGCCAGCAGCTCCCGGACAGGGGCCTCCTACAATGAGCAGTTCTTC. As protein: CASSSRTGASYNEQFF.

The chain is built from TRBV27 and TRBJ1-2; the match to TRBD1 covers 7 bases. Germline V gives CDR1 MNHEY, CDR2 SMNVEV (reference sequence). The CDR3 length is 14 residues. J lost 4 bases, V lost 6 bases, and 8 bases had no gene match. The CDR3 loop reads CASSPIGTAYGYTF. The CDR3 DNA follows: TGTGCCAGCAGCCCGATAGGGACAGCCTATGGCTACACCTTC.

The chain employs TRBV12-3 or TRBV12-4 and TRBJ2-2, with a possible D match to TRBD1 (6 bases). Trimming shortened V by 5 bases and J by 5 bases, and 6 bases separated the two germline ends. This CDR3 spans 12 amino acids. DNA of the CDR3: TGTGCCAGCAGTACAGGGACCGGGGAGCTGTTTTTT. The encoded protein is CASSTGTGELFF.

This rearrangement joins TRBV30 to TRBJ2-7; 8 nucleotides align to TRBD1. V trimming: 4 bases; J trimming: 5 bases; junction bases outside the gene matches: 4. The CDR3 sequence is 12 residues long. Germline V CDR1 and CDR2: GTSNPN, SVGIG (reference sequence). The CDR3, as DNA: TGTGCCTGGAACCCAGGGGGCCACGAGCAGTACTTC. Translating gives CAWNPGGHEQYF.

Note on this clone: The identical CDR3 is also encoded by other nucleotide sequences in the sample. The chain joins TRBV30 to TRBJ1-1; unclear D gene. This CDR3 is 13 amino acids long. The V gene's germline CDR1 is GTSNPN and CDR2 SVGIG (reference sequence). V was pared by 1 base and J by 1 base, with 7 bases between. CDR3 coding DNA: TGTGCCTGGAGTGGGCAGCCGAACACTGAAGCTTTCTTT. This sequence encodes CAWSGQPNTEAFF. Variable domain in full (rest from reference TRBV30 and TRBJ1-1): SQTIHQWPATLVQPVGSPLSLECTVEGTSNPNLYWYRQAAGRGLQLLFYSVGIGQISSEVPQNLSASRPQDRQFILSSKKLLLSDSGFYLCAWSGQPNTEAFFGQGTRLTVV.

The rearrangement joins TRBV5-6 to TRBJ1-3; the match to TRBD1 covers 9 bases. The V and J ends lost 2 bases and 9 bases, in that order; junction bases with no gene match: 18. The CDR3 runs to 18 residues. In germline, CDR1 is SGHDT, CDR2 YYEEEE. In nucleotides, the CDR3 is TGTGCCAGCAGCTTAAGCGGGACAGGGAATCTCGCGCCAAGCACCATATATTTT. Amino acid sequence: CASSLSGTGNLAPSTIYF.

CDR3 sequence (DNA): TGCGCCAGCAGCTTGGGTTTGGGTGCAGGGGCCGTCGGTTCGGATACGCAGTATTTT. Protein: CASSLGLGAGAVGSDTQYF. The chain uses TRBV5-1 and TRBJ2-3; D possibly corresponds to TRBD1 (6 bases). This CDR3 region has 19 residues. V was cut by 0 bases and J by 6 bases, with 26 bases left in between. CDR1 and CDR2 (germline): SGHRS, YFSETQ.

The J gene is TRBJ1-2, the V gene TRBV5-1; 7 nucleotides agree with TRBD1. The CDR3 has 16 amino acids. Germline CDR1 SGHRS, CDR2 YFSETQ. V lost 2 bases, J lost 7 bases, and 14 bases stayed unmatched. DNA for the CDR3: TGCGCCAGCAGCTTCGGGACAGCGGAGAGGGTCGGTGGCTACACCTTC. Its protein product is CASSFGTAERVGGYTF.

The chain joins TRBV9 to TRBJ2-6; D might be TRBD2 (5 bases). The germline gives CDR1 SGDLS, CDR2 YYNGEE. V was shortened by 3 bases and J by 0 bases, with 13 bases between the two germline ends. The CDR3 runs 17 residues. DNA of the CDR3: TGTGCCAGCAGCGCCCAGCCTGGGAGCTCTGGGGCCAACGTCCTGACTTTC. It encodes CASSAQPGSSGANVLTF.

The CDR3 here is CASSSTSGGEGNEQFF. The CDR3 DNA follows: TGTGCCAGCAGCTCGACTAGCGGGGGGGAAGGCAATGAGCAGTTCTTC. This sequence joins TRBV7-9 and TRBJ2-1; 14 nucleotides align to TRBD2. Germline CDR1 reads SEHNR; CDR2 reads FQNEAQ (reference sequence). This CDR3 region has 16 residues. V lost 4 bases to trimming and J lost 6 bases; unmatched junction nucleotides: 5.

This chain joins TRBV6-5 and TRBJ1-6, with D possibly being TRBD1 (5 bases). This CDR3 comprises 15 residues. CDR1 and CDR2 from the germline V gene are MNHEY and SVGAGI. Trimming removed 6 bases from V and 5 bases from J, with 14 bases in between. The CDR3 region is CASSPVTGHNSPLHF. CDR3 in DNA: TGTGCCAGCAGCCCCGTCACGGGACATAATTCACCCCTCCACTTT.

J is TRBJ2-7 and V is TRBV10-3; a possible D gene is TRBD1 (6 bases). This CDR3 is 14 amino acids long. Germline V gives CDR1 ENHRY, CDR2 SYGVKD. Trimming pared 3 bases from V and 1 base from J, leaving 10 bases between. CDR3 sequence (DNA): TGTGCCATCAGTGACACGGACAGATCCTACGAGCAGTACTTC. It is translated as CAISDTDRSYEQYF.

The chain has TRBV7-2 and TRBJ1-4; 7 positions agree with TRBD1. The CDR3 spans 16 residues. Germline V CDR1 and CDR2: SGHTA, FQGNSA. The ends lost 5 bases at V and 8 bases at J; junction bases unmatched: 14. CDR3 coding DNA: TGTGCCAGCAGCGGAGTGGGGCAAGGGGGCTACGAAAAACTGTTTTTT. Amino acids: CASSGVGQGGYEKLFF.

The V gene is TRBV19, the J gene TRBJ1-2; possible D gene TRBD1, 6 bases. V dropped 6 bases and J dropped 1 base, with 21 bases sitting between them. This CDR3 is built from 17 residues. The germline CDR1 and CDR2 sequences are LNHDA and SQIVND (reference sequence). The DNA for the CDR3 is TGTGCCAGTAGGGGGGCGGGACAAATGACCTATAACTATGGCTACACCTTC. Residues: CASRGAGQMTYNYGYTF.

This clone was observed once. The chain has TRBV29-1 and TRBJ2-7; D is ambiguous. Between the trimmed V and J ends, which lost 6 bases and 0 bases, there was a span of 15 bases. Per the germline V gene, CDR1 is SQVTM and CDR2 is ANQGSEA. CDR3 length: 14 amino acids. For the CDR3, the DNA is TGCAGCGTCGCCCTCTCAAAGGGCTCCTACGAGCAGTACTTC. This gives the protein CSVALSKGSYEQYF.

The chain couples TRBV2 to TRBJ2-1; tentatively, D is TRBD1 or TRBD2 (5 bases each). V was cut by 6 bases and J by 7 bases, with 13 bases left in between. The CDR3 covers 13 residues. CDR1 and CDR2 from the germline V gene are SNHLY and FYNNEI. CDR3 coding DNA: TGTGCCAGCAGCGGGGCCGGATCTAATGAGCAGTTCTTC. It specifies CASSGAGSNEQFF.

V usage is TRBV27 and J usage is TRBJ2-6; D gene uncertain. The CDR3 length is 13 residues. CDR1 is MNHEY, CDR2 SMNVEV, per germline (reference sequence). Trimming left V 3 bases short and J 10 bases short, with 10 bases between. The CDR3 DNA reads as TGTGCCAGCAGTTTTGTGACAAGAAACGTCCTGACTTTC. Its translation: CASSFVTRNVLTF.